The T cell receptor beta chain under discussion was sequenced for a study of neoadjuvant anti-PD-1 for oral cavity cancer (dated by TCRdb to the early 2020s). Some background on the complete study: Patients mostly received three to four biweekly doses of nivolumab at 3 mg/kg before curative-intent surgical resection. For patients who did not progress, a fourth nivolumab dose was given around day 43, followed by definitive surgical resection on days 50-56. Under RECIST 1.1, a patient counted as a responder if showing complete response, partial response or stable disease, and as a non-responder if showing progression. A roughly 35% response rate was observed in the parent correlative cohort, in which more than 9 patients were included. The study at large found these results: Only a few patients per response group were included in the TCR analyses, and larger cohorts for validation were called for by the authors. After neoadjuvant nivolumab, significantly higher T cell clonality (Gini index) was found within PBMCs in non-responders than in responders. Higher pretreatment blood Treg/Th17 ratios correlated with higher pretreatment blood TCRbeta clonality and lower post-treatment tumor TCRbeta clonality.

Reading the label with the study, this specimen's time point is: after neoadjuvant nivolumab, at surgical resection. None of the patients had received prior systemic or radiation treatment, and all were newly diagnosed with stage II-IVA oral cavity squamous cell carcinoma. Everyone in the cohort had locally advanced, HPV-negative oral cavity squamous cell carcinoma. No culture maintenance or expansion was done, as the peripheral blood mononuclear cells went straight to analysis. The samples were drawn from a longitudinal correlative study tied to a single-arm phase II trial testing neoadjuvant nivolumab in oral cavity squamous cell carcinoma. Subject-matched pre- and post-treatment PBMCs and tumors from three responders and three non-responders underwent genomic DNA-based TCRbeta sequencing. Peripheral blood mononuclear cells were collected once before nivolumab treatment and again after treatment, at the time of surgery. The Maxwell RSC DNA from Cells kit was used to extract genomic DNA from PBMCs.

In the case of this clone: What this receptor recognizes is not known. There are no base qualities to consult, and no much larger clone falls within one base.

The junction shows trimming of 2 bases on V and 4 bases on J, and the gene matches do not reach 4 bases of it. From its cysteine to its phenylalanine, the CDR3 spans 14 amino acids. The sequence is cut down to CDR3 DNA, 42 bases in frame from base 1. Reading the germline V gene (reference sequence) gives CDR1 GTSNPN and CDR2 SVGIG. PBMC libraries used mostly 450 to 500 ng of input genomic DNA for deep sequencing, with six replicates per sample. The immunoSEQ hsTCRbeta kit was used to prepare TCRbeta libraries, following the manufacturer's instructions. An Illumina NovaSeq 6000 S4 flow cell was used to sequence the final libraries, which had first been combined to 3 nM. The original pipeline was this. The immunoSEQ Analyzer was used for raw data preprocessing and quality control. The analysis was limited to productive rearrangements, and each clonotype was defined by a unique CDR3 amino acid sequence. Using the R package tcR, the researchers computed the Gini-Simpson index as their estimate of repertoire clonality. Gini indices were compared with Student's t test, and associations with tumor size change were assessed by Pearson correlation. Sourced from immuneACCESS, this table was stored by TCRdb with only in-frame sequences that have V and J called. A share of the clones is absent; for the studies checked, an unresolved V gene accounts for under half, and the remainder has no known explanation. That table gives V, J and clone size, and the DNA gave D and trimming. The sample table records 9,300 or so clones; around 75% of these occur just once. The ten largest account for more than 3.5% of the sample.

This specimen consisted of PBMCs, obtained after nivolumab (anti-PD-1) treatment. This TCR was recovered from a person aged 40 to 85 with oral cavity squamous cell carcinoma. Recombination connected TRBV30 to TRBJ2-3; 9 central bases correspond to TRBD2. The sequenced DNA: TGTGCCTGGAGTCTCACTAGCGGGTCAGATACGCAGTATTTT. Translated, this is CAWSLTSGSDTQYF.